This entry describes one T cell receptor beta chain. The data belong to a study of blood T cell repertoires in COVID-19. Study-wide context: Samples taken during acute and convalescent COVID-19 were collected in the United States, Italy and Spain. The analysed material was cDNA or gDNA that came from T cells, B-cell-depleted T cells, or PBMCs.

As processed by the authors: Nucleated cell counts were estimated from reference gene primer amplification. The table came from immunoSEQ multiplex PCR; TCRdb's copy has only in-frame clones and leaves some out. The DNA gave D and trimming, while V, J and clone size come from that table. The repertoire consists of around 72,000 clones, with 88% occurring once and the leading ten covering more than 25%. CDR1 and CDR2 (germline): SNHLY, FYNNEI. The CDR3 spans 14 residues. V was cut by 7 bases and J by 4 bases, with 15 bases left in between. Sample: peripheral blood. The TCR comes from a man in his forties or fifties with acute or convalescent COVID-19. This chain connects TRBV2 to TRBJ2-3; maybe TRBD2 (5 bases). The CDR3 DNA sequence: TGTGCCAGCAATTGGGCTAGCAGAGCAGATACGCAGTATTTT. This codes for CASNWASRADTQYF. The variable domain in full, completed from reference TRBV2 and TRBJ2-3, reads EPEVTQTPSHQVTQMGQEVILRCVPISNHLYFYWYRQILGQKVEFLVSFYNNEISEKSEIFDDQFSVERPDGSNFTLKIRSTKLEDSAMYFCASNWASRADTQYFGPGTRLTVL.